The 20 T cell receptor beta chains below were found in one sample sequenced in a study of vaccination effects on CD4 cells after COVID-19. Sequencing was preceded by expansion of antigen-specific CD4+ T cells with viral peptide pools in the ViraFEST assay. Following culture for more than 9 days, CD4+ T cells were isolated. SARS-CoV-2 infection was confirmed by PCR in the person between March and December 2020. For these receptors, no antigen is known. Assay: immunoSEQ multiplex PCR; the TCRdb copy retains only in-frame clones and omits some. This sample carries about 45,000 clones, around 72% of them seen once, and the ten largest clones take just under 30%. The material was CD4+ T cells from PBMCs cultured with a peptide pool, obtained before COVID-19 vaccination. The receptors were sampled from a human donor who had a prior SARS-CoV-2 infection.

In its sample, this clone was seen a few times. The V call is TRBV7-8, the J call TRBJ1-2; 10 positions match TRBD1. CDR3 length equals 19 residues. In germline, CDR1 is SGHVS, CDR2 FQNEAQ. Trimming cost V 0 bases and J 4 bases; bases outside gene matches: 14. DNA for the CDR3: TGTGCCAGCAGCTTAGCTACGACAGGGGGCCACCATGACCCCTATGGCTACACCTTC. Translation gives CASSLATTGGHHDPYGYTF.

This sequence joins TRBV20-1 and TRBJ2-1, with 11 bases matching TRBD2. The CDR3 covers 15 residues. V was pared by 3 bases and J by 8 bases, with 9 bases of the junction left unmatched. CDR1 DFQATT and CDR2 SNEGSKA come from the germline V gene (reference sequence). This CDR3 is CSASVGSSGGYEQFF. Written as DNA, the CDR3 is TGCAGTGCTAGTGTAGGGTCTAGCGGGGGGTATGAGCAGTTCTTC.

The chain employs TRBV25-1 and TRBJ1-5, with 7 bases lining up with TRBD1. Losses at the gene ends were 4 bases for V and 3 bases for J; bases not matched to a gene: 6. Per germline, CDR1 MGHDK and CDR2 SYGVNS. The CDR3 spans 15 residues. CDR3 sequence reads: CASSAPGGDNQPQHF. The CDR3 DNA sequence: TGTGCCAGCAGTGCCCCAGGGGGGGACAATCAGCCCCAGCATTTT.

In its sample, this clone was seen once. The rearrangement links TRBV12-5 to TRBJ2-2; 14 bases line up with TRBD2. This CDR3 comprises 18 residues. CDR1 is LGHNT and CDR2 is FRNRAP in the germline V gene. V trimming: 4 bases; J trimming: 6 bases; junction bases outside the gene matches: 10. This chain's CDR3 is CASGSAGTSGSAAGELFF. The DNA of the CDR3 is TGTGCTAGTGGTTCCGCCGGGACTAGCGGGAGTGCGGCCGGGGAGCTGTTTTTT.

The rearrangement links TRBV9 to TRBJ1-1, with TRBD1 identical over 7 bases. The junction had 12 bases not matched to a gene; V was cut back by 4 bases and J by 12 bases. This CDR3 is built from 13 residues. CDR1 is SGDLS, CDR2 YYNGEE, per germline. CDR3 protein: CASSTSDREVPFF. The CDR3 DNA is TGTGCCAGCAGCACCTCCGACAGGGAGGTACCTTTCTTT.

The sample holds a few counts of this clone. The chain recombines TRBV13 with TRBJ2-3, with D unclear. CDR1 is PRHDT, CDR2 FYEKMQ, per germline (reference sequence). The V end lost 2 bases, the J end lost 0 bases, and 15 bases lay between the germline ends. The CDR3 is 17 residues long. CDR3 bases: TGTGCCAGCAGCTTATACGGTTGGGGTGAAAGCACAGATACGCAGTATTTT. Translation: CASSLYGWGESTDTQYF.

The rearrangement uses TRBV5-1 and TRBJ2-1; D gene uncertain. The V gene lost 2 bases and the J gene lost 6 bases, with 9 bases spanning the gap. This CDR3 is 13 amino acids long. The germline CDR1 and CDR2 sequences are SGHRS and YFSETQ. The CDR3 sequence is CASSFGIVNEQFF. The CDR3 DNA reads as TGCGCCAGCAGCTTTGGGATAGTCAATGAGCAGTTCTTC.

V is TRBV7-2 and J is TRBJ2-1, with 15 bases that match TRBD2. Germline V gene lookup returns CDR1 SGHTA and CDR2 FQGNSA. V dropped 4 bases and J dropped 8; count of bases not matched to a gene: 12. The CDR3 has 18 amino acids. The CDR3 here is CASSSWTSGRARGHEQFF. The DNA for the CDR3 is TGTGCCAGCAGCTCATGGACTAGCGGGAGGGCCCGAGGGCATGAGCAGTTCTTC. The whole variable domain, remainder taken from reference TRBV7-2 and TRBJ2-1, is GAGVSQSPSNKVTEKGKDVELRCDPISGHTALYWYRQSLGQGLEFLIYFQGNSAPDKSGLPSDRFSAERTGGSVSTLTIQRTQQEDSAVYLCASSSWTSGRARGHEQFFGPGTRLTVL.

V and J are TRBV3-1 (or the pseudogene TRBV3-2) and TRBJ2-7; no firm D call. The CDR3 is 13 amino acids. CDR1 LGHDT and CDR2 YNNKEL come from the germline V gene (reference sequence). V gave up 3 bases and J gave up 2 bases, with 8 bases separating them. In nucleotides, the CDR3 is TGTGCCAGCAGCCAGCGCGTAACCTACGAGCAGTACTTC. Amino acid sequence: CASSQRVTYEQYF.

The CDR3 region is CASSQQHTILWDYEQYF. For the CDR3, the DNA is TGCGCCAGCAGCCAACAGCACACTATTTTATGGGACTACGAGCAGTACTTC. The chain carries TRBV4-1 and TRBJ2-7; D not resolved. V lost 2 bases and J 3 bases, leaving 20 bases between the germline ends. The CDR3 contains 17 residues. Looked up from germline, CDR1 is MGHRA and CDR2 is YSYEKL.

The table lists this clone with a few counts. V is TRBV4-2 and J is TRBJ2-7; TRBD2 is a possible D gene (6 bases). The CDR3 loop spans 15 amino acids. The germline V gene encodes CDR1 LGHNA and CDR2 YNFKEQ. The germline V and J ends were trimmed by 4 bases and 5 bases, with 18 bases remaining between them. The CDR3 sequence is CASSPLTSRWNEQYF. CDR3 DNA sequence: TGTGCCAGCAGCCCCCTGACTAGTAGGTGGAACGAGCAGTACTTC.

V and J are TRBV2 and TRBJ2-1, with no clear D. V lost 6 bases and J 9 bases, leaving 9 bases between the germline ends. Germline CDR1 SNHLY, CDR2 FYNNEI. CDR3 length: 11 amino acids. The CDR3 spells CASRYLGEQFF. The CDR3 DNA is TGTGCCAGCAGGTATCTCGGTGAGCAGTTCTTC.

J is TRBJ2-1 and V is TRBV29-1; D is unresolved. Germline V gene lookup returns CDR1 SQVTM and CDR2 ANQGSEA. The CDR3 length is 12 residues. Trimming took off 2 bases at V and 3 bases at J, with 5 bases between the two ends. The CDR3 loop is CSVERDYNEQFF. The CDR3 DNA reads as TGCAGCGTTGAAAGGGACTACAATGAGCAGTTCTTC.

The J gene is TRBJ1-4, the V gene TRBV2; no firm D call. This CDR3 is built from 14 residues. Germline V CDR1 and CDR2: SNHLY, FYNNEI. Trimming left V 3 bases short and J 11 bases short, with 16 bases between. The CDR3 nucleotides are TGTGCCAGCAGTGATGGAGCATCGATGAGCAAACTGTTTTTT. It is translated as CASSDGASMSKLFF.

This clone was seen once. The CDR3, as DNA: TGTGCCAGCAGTTTATTCACGGGACAGGGAGAAGAGACCCAGTACTTC. It is translated as CASSLFTGQGEETQYF. J is TRBJ2-5 and V is TRBV28, with TRBD1 identical over 9 bases. The CDR3 covers 16 residues. Germline V gene data show CDR1 as MDHEN and CDR2 as SYDVKM. V was clipped by 1 base and J by 3 bases; unmatched bases: 6. Filled out from reference TRBV28 and TRBJ2-5, the complete variable domain reads DVKVTQSSRYLVKRTGEKVFLECVQDMDHENMFWYRQDPGLGLRLIYFSYDVKMKEKGDIPEGYSVSREKKERFSLILESASTNQTSMYLCASSLFTGQGEETQYFGPGTRLLVL.

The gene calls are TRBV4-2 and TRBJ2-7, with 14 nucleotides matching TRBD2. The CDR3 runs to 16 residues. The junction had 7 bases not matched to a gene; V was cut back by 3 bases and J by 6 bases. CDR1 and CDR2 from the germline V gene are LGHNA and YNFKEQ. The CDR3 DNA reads TGTGCCAGCAGCCAGCTGGGACTAGCGGGAGCTCTCGAGCAGTACTTC. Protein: CASSQLGLAGALEQYF.

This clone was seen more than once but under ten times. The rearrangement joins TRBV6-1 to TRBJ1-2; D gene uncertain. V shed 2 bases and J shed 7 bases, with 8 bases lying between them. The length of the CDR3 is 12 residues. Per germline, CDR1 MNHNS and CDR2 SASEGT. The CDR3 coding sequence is TGTGCCAGCAGTGAATCTCTACGTGGCTACACCTTC. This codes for CASSESLRGYTF.

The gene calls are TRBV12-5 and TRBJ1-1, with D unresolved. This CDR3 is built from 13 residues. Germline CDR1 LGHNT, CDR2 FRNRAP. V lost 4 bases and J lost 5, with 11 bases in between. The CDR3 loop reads CASGSRMGTEAFF. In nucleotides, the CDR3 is TGTGCTAGTGGTTCCCGAATGGGGACTGAAGCTTTCTTT.

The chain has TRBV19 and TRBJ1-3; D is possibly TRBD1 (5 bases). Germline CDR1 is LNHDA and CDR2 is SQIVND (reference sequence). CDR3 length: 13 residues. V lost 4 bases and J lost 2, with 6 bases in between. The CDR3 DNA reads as TGTGCCAGTAGTAGGGGGGCTGGAAACACCATATATTTT. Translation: CASSRGAGNTIYF. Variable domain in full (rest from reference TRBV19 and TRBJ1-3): DGGITQSPKYLFRKEGQNVTLSCEQNLNHDAMYWYRQDPGQGLRLIYYSQIVNDFQKGDIAEGYSVSREKKESFPLTVTSAQKNPTAFYLCASSRGAGNTIYFGEGSWLTVV.

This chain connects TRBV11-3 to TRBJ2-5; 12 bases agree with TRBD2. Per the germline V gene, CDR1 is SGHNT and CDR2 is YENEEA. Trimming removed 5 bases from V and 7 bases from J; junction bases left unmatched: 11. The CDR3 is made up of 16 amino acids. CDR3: CASSLASGRAFVTQYF. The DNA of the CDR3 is TGTGCCAGCAGCCTTGCTAGCGGGAGGGCATTCGTGACCCAGTACTTC.